This record concerns one T cell receptor (beta chain) sequence. This entry belongs to a study of PD-1 blockade in classical Hodgkin lymphoma. Sequencing used immunoSEQ multiplex PCR; TCRdb keeps in-frame clones, though not all of them. The sample lists 57,000 or so clones; 70% to 90% were seen once. The CDR3 totals 15 residues. CDR1 and CDR2 from the germline V gene are ENHRY and SYGVKD. V lost 1 base and J lost 6; bases outside the gene matches: 4. The time point denotes: cycle 4 day 1 (C4D1), after 5 to 7 weeks of nivolumab. Brentuximab vedotin exposure varied, and every patient relapsed after autologous stem cell transplantation.

The gene calls are TRBV10-3 and TRBJ2-2, with 8 bases matching TRBD2. This clonotype was sampled from a human donor with classical Hodgkin lymphoma. Sequenced here: peripheral blood mononuclear cells (PBMCs), sampled before the fourth cycle of nivolumab. In nucleotides, the CDR3 is TGTGCCATCAGTGAGTTGGGACTAGGGGCCGGGGAGCTGTTTTTT. Its protein product is CAISELGLGAGELFF.